This T cell receptor (beta chain) was captured by sequencing in a study of T cell responses to AZD1222 COVID-19 vaccine. Findings and limits, study-wide: Spike-wide vaccine-associated CD4 TCRs dominated at 160-218 and 743-854. The reported proportion of spike-specific TCRs targeting unmutated variant regions was nearly half.

A few counts support this clone. Its antigen is still unknown. With 2 bases removed from V and 2 bases from J, the gap between germline ends came to 18 bases. CDR1 is ENHRY and CDR2 is SYGVKD in the germline V gene. This CDR3 has 17 residues. Repertoires were generated with immunoSEQ multiplex PCR, while TCRdb's copy carries only in-frame clones and drops some. The sample yields 150,000 to 200,000 clones, about 88% seen once. The TCR originated in an adult who received the AZD1222 COVID-19 vaccine. This chain joins TRBV10-3 and TRBJ2-5; a weak D match, TRBD2 (6 bases). This specimen consisted of peripheral blood, obtained 28 days after the second AZD1222 dose. In nucleotides, the CDR3 is TGTGCCATCAGTGAGCCCCCCGGGCGGGGCCGACAAGAGACCCAGTACTTC. Amino acid sequence: CAISEPPGRGRQETQYF.